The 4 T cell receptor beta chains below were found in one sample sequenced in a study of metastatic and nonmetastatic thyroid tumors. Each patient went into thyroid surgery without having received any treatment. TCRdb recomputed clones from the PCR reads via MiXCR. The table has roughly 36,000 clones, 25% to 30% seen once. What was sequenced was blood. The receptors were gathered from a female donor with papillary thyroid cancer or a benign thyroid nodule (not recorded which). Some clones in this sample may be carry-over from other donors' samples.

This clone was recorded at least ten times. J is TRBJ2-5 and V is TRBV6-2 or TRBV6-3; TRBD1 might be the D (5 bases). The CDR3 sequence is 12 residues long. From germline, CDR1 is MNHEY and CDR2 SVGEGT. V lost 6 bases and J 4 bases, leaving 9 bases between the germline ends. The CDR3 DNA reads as TGTGCCAGCAGACAGGAATCAGAGACCCAGTACTTC. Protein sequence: CASRQESETQYF.

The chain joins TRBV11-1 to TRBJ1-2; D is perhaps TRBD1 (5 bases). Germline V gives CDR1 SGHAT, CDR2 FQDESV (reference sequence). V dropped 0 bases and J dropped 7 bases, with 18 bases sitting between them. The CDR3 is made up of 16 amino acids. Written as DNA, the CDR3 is TGTGCCAGCAGCTTAGCGCAGTACCCTCCCCAGGGTGGCTACACCTTC. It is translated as CASSLAQYPPQGGYTF. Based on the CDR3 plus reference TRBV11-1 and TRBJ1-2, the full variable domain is EAEVAQSPRYKITEKSQAVAFWCDPISGHATLYWYRQILGQGPELLVQFQDESVVDDSQLPKDRFSAERLKGVDSTLKIQPAELGDSAMYLCASSLAQYPPQGGYTFGSGTRLTVV.

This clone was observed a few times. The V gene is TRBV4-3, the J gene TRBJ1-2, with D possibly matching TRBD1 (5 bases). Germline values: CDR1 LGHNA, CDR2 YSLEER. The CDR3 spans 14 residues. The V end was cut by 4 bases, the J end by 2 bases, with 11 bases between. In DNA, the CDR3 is TGCGCCAGCAGCCTCTATTCAGGGAACTATGGCTACACCTTC. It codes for CASSLYSGNYGYTF.

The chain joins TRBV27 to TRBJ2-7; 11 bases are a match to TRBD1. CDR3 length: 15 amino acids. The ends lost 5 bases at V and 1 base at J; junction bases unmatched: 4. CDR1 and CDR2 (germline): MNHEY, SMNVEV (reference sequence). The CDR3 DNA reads TGTGCCAGCAGTCGTGGGACAGGGGGTTCCTACGAGCAGTACTTC. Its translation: CASSRGTGGSYEQYF.